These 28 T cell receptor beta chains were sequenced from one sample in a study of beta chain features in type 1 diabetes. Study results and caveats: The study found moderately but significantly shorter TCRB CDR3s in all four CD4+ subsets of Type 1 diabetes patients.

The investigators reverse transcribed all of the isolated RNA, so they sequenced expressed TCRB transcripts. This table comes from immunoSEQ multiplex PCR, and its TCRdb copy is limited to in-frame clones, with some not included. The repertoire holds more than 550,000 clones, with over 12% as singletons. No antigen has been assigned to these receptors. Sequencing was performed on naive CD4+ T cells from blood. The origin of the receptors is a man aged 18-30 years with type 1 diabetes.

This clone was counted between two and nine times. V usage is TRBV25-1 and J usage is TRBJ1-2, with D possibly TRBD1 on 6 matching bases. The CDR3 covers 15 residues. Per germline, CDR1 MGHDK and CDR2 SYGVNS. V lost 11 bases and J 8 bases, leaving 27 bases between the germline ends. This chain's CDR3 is CAVARGDTPVRGYTF. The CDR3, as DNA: TGTGCCGTCGCCAGGGGAGACACCCCCGTGCGGGGCTACACCTTC.

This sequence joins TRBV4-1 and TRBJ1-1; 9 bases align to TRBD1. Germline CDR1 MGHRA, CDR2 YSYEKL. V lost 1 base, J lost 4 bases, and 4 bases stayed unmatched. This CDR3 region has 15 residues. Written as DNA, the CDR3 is TGCGCCAGCAGCCAAGTGGGACAGGGCGGCACTGAAGCTTTCTTT. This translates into CASSQVGQGGTEAFF.

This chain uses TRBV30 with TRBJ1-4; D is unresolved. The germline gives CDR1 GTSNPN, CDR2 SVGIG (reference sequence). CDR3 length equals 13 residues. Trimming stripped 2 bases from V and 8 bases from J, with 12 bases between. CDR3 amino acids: CAWSRGRREKLFF. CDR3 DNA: TGTGCCTGGAGTAGAGGGAGACGGGAAAAACTGTTTTTT.

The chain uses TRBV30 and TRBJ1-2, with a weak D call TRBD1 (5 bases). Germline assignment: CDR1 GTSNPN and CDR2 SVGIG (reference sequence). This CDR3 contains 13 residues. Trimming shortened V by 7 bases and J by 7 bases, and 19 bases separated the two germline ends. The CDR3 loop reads CAFRGPGRGGYTF. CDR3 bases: TGTGCCTTTAGGGGCCCGGGGAGGGGTGGCTACACCTTC.

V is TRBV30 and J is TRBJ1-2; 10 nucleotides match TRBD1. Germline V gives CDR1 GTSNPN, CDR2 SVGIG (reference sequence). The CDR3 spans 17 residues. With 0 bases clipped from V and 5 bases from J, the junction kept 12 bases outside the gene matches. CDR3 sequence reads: CAWSVRLPGQGPYGYTF. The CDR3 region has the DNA TGTGCCTGGAGTGTACGACTCCCGGGACAGGGGCCGTATGGCTACACCTTC.

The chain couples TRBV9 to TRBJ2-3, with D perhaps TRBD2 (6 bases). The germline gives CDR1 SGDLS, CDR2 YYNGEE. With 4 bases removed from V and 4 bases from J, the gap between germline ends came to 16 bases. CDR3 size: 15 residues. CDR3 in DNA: TGTGCCAGCAGCATACGGGACTGGGAACCAGATACGCAGTATTTT. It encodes CASSIRDWEPDTQYF.

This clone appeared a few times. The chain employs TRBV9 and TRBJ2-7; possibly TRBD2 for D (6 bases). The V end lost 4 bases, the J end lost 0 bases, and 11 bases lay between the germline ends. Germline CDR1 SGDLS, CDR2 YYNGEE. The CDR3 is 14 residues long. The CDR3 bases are TGTGCCAGCAGCTTCGGGACTTACTCCTACGAGCAGTACTTC. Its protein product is CASSFGTYSYEQYF.

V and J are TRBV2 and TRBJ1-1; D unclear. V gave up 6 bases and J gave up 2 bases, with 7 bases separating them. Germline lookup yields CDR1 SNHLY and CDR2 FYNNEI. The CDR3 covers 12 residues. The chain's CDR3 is CASRDGNTEAFF. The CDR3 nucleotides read TGTGCCAGCAGGGACGGCAACACTGAAGCTTTCTTT.

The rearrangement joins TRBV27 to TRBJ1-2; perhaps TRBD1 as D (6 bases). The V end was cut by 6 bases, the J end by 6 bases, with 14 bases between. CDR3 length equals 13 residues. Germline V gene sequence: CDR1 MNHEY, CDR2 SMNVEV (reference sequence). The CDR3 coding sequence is TGTGCCAGCAGGGATGTGGGGGCTCATGGCTACACCTTC. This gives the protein CASRDVGAHGYTF.

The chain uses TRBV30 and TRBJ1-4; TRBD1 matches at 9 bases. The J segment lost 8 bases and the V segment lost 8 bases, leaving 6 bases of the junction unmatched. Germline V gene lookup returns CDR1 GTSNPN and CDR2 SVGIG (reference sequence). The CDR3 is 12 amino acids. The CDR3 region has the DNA TGTGCCGGGACAGGGTGGCACGAAAAACTGTTTTTT. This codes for CAGTGWHEKLFF.

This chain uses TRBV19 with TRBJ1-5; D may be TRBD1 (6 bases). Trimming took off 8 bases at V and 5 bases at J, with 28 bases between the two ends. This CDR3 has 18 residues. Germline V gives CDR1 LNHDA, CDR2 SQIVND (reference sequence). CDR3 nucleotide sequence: TGTGCCAGTGAACCCTCCGCATCTAGGGGGATGGGGTATCAGCCCCAGCATTTT. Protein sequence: CASEPSASRGMGYQPQHF.

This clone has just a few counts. The CDR3 coding sequence is TGTGCCAGTGCCGGGGCGTCCACAGATACGCAGTATTTT. It translates to CASAGASTDTQYF. The chain is built from TRBV19 and TRBJ2-3; D is possibly TRBD1 or TRBD2 (5 bases each). The CDR3 is 13 amino acids. The germline gives CDR1 LNHDA, CDR2 SQIVND (reference sequence). The V gene lost 8 bases and the J gene lost 2 bases, with 11 bases spanning the gap.

The chain's CDR3 is CASSRQGSTDTQYF. In DNA form, the CDR3 reads TGTGCCAGTAGTAGGCAGGGGAGCACAGATACGCAGTATTTT. The chain uses TRBV19 and TRBJ2-3; maybe TRBD1 (6 bases). CDR1 and CDR2 (germline): LNHDA, SQIVND (reference sequence). V was shortened by 4 bases and J by 0 bases, with 8 bases between the two germline ends. This CDR3 is 14 amino acids long. Filled out from reference TRBV19 and TRBJ2-3, the complete variable domain reads DGGITQSPKYLFRKEGQNVTLSCEQNLNHDAMYWYRQDPGQGLRLIYYSQIVNDFQKGDIAEGYSVSREKKESFPLTVTSAQKNPTAFYLCASSRQGSTDTQYFGPGTRLTVL.

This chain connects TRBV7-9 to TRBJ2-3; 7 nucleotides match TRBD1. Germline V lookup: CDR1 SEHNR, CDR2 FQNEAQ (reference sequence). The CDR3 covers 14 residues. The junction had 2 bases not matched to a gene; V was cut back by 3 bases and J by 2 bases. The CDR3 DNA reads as TGTGCCAGCAGCTTTACAGGGGCCACAGATACGCAGTATTTT. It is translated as CASSFTGATDTQYF.

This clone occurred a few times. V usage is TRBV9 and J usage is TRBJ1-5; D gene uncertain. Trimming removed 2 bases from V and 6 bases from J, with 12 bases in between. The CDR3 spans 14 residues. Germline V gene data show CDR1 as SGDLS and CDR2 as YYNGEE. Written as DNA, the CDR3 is TGTGCCAGCAGCGTGGACGGACGGGGTCAGCCCCAGCATTTT. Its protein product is CASSVDGRGQPQHF.

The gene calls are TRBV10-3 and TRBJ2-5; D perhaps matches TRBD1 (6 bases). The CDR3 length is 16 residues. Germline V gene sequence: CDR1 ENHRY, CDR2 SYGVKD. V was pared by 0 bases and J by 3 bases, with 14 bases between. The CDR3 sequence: CAISESTGQGEETQYF. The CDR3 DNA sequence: TGTGCCATCAGTGAGTCGACAGGTCAGGGTGAAGAGACCCAGTACTTC.

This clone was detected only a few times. DNA for the CDR3: TGTGCCAGCAGGTCTTTGACTAGCGGCACACTGAATGAGCAGTTCTTC. Translation: CASRSLTSGTLNEQFF. This chain uses TRBV6-6 with TRBJ2-1; 9 bases match TRBD2. The germline V gene encodes CDR1 MNHNY and CDR2 SVGAGI (reference sequence). The CDR3 is made up of 16 amino acids. V dropped 6 bases and J dropped 7; count of bases not matched to a gene: 13.

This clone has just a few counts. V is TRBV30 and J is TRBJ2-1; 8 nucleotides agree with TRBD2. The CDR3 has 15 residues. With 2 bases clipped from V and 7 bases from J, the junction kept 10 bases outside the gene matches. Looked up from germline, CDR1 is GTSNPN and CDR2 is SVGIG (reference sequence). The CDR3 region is CAWSPPASGSNEQFF. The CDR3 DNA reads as TGTGCCTGGAGTCCACCGGCTAGCGGGTCAAATGAGCAGTTCTTC.

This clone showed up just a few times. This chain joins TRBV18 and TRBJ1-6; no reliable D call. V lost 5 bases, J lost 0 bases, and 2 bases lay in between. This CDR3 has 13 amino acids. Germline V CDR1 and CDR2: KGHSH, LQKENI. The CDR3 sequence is CASSDSYNSPLHF. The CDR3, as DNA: TGTGCCAGCTCAGACTCCTATAATTCACCCCTCCACTTT.

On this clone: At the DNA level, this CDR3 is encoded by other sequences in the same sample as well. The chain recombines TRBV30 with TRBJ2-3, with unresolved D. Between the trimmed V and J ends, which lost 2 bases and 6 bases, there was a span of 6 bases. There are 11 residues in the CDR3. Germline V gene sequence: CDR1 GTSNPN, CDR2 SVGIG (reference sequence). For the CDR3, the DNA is TGTGCCTGGAGTTCGGGTGATACGCAGTATTTT. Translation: CAWSSGDTQYF.

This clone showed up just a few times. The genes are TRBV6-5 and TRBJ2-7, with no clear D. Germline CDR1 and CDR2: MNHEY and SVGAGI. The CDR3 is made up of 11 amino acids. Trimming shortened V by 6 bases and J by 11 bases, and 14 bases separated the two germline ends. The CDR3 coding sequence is TGTGCCAGCAGCCGACAAGGATGGGAGTACTTC. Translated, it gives CASSRQGWEYF.

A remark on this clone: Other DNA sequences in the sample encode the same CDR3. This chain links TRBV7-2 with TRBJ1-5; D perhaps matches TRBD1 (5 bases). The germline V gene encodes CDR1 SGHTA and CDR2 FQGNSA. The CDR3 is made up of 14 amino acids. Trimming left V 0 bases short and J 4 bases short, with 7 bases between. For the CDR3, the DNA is TGTGCCAGCAGCTTAGCGCAGGGAAATCAGCCCCAGCATTTT. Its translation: CASSLAQGNQPQHF. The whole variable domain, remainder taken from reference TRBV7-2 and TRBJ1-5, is GAGVSQSPSNKVTEKGKDVELRCDPISGHTALYWYRQSLGQGLEFLIYFQGNSAPDKSGLPSDRFSAERTGGSVSTLTIQRTQQEDSAVYLCASSLAQGNQPQHFGDGTRLSIL.

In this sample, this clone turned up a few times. The CDR3 DNA is TGTGCCAGCAGCCCAAGGACTAGCGGGTACTCCTACAATGAGCAGTTCTTC. Translating it yields CASSPRTSGYSYNEQFF. The gene calls are TRBV7-2 and TRBJ2-1, with TRBD2 matching 11 bases. CDR1 SGHTA and CDR2 FQGNSA come from the germline V gene. CDR3 length: 17 residues. The ends lost 5 bases at V and 0 bases at J; junction bases unmatched: 6.

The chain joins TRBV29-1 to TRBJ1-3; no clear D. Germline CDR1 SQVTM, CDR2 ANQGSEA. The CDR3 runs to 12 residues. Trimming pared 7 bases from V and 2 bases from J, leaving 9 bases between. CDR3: CSAGRTGNTIYF. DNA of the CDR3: TGCAGCGCTGGAAGAACTGGAAACACCATATATTTT.

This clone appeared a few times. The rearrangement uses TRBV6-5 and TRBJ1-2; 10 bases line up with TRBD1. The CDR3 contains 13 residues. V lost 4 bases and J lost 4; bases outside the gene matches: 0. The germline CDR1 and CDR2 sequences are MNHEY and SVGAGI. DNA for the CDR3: TGTGCCAGCAGTTGGACAGGGGGCTATGGCTACACCTTC. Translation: CASSWTGGYGYTF.

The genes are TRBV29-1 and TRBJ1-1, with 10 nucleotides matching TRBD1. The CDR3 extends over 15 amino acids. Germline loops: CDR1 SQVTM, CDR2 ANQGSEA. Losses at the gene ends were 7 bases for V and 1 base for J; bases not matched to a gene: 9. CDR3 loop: CSGRGDRGPNTEAFF. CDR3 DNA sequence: TGCAGCGGGAGGGGGGACAGGGGCCCGAACACTGAAGCTTTCTTT.

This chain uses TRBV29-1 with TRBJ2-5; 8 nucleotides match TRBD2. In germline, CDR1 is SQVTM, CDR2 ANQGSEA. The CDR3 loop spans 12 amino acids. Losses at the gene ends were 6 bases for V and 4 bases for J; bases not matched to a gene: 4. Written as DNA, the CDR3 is TGCAGCGTGGATCTAGCGGGAGAGACCCAGTACTTC. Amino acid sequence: CSVDLAGETQYF.

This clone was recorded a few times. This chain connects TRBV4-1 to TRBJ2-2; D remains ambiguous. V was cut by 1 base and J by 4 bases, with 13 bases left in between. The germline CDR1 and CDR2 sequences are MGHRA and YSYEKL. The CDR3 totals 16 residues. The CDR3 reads CASSQVLKVLTGELFF. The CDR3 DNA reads TGCGCCAGCAGCCAAGTGCTCAAGGTCCTCACCGGGGAGCTGTTTTTT.